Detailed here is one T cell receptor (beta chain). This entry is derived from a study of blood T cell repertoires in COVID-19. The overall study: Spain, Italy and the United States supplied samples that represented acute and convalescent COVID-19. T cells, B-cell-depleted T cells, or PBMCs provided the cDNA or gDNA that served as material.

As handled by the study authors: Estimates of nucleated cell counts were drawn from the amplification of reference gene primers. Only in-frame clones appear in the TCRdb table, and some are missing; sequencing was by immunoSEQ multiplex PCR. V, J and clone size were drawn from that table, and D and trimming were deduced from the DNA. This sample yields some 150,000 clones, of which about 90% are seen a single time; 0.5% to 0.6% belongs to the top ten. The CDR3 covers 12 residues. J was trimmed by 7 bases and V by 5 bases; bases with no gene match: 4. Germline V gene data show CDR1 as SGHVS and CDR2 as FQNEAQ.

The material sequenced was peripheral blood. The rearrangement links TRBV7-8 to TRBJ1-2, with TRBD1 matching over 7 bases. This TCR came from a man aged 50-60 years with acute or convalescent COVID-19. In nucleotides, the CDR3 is TGTGCCAGCAGCGGAAACAGGGGTGGCTACACCTTC. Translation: CASSGNRGGYTF.